A selection of T cell receptor beta chains follows, all from one sample in a study of T cell responses to AZD1222 COVID-19 vaccine. The table came from immunoSEQ multiplex PCR; TCRdb's copy has only in-frame clones and leaves some out. The sample holds 120,000 or so clones, around 89% seen once. The sequencing used peripheral blood, collected on day 0 of AZD1222 vaccination. The receptors here all came from an adult in good health. Both conserved end residues are part of each CDR3. Each record gives: D gene, V gene, CDR3 length, clone size, J gene, CDR3 DNA, CDR3 protein. A D gene is named only where the DNA matches it firmly. Rows may omit the clone size; those that give it use once, few, many or a size class.

.	TRBV28	12	.	TRBJ2-5	TGTGCCAGCAGTTTGGAAGGGATGGGCCAGTACTTC	CASSLEGMGQYF
.	TRBV6-5	14	.	TRBJ2-5	TGTGCCAGCAGTCCCGGGAGTGTCCAAGAGACCCAGTACTTC	CASSPGSVQETQYF
.	TRBV6-4	13	once	TRBJ2-7	TGTGCCAGCAGTGACTTTCTAGGAACCGAGCAGTACTTC	CASSDFLGTEQYF
.	TRBV5-4	14	.	TRBJ1-1	TGTGCCAGCAGAACGGGGGGCGCGAGCACTGAAGCTTTCTTT	CASRTGGASTEAFF
.	TRBV10-3	14	.	TRBJ2-5	TGTGCCACTACCGGGACCGGGGATCGGGAGACCCAGTACTTC	CATTGTGDRETQYF
.	TRBV4-3	15	few	TRBJ1-4	TGCGCCAGCAGCCAAGACTATCCGGACAGCGAAAAACTGTTTTTT	CASSQDYPDSEKLFF
.	TRBV28	14	.	TRBJ1-3	TGTGCCAGCAGTTTACAGGGGACTGGAAACACCATATATTTT	CASSLQGTGNTIYF
.	TRBV18	12	.	TRBJ1-2	TGTGCCAGCTCACCCGACGGCTATGGCTACACCTTC	CASSPDGYGYTF
TRBD1	TRBV5-6	14	.	TRBJ2-4	TGTGCCAGCAGCTTTACAGGGGGAAAAAACATTCAGTACTTC	CASSFTGGKNIQYF
TRBD1	TRBV3-1/TRBV3-2	14	.	TRBJ2-7	TGTGCCAGCAGCCACTTCCAGGGGGCGGGTGAGCAGTACTTC	CASSHFQGAGEQYF
TRBD1	TRBV28	15	once	TRBJ1-1	TGTGCCAGCAGTTTCCTTGGACAGGGCAACACTGAAGCTTTCTTT	CASSFLGQGNTEAFF
TRBD2	TRBV15	15	.	TRBJ2-7	TGTGCCACCAGCAGAGAGCCTAGCGGGCCCTACGAGCAGTACTTC	CATSREPSGPYEQYF
TRBD1	TRBV7-2	14	once	TRBJ2-2	TGTGCCAGCAGCCAAGGGGGCGCGACCGGGGAGCTGTTTTTT	CASSQGGATGELFF
.	TRBV5-8	15	.	TRBJ2-1	TGTGCCAGCGCCCTAGAGCGGCAGAGCTACAATGAGCAGTTCTTC	CASALERQSYNEQFF
TRBD1	TRBV19	14	once	TRBJ1-1	TGTGTCAGTAGCTGGGGGACAGACAACACTGAAGCTTTCTTT	CVSSWGTDNTEAFF
.	TRBV5-5	14	.	TRBJ2-5	TGTGCCAGCAGCTTGGTGGCAGATCAAGGCACCCAGTACTTC	CASSLVADQGTQYF
TRBD1	TRBV10-2	14	.	TRBJ2-2	TGCGCCAGCAGGACTCCAGGGGGCACCGGGGAGCTGTTTTTT	CASRTPGGTGELFF
.	TRBV7-9	13	.	TRBJ1-2	TGTGCCAGCAGCTTAGTGGGACACTATGGCTACACCTTC	CASSLVGHYGYTF
.	TRBV4-1	16	.	TRBJ2-1	TGCGCCAGCAGCCCAGGGGGCGGGGGCCCTTACAATGAGCAGTTCTTC	CASSPGGGGPYNEQFF
.	TRBV23-1	14	.	TRBJ1-6	TGCGCCAGCAGTCAATCGGGGGGACTTTCACCCCTCCACTTT	CASSQSGGLSPLHF
.	TRBV6-2/TRBV6-3	16	.	TRBJ1-6	TGTGCCAGCACCCCCTTAGGGGGCTCCTATAATTCACCCCTCCACTTT	CASTPLGGSYNSPLHF
.	TRBV18	16	.	TRBJ1-3	TGTGCCAGCTCATCGCAGGGGCCGCACTCTGGAAACACCATATATTTT	CASSSQGPHSGNTIYF
TRBD2	TRBV15	16	.	TRBJ2-7	TGTGCCACCAGCACGCGGGGGGTACAGGGAAACTACGAGCAGTACTTC	CATSTRGVQGNYEQYF
TRBD1	TRBV4-3	14	.	TRBJ1-2	TGCGCCAGCAGCCAGCCGGGACAGCAATATGGCTACACCTTC	CASSQPGQQYGYTF
.	TRBV7-3	13	.	TRBJ1-2	TGTGCCAGCAGCTTAACGTACGGGGGGAGCTACACCTTC	CASSLTYGGSYTF
.	TRBV5-6	11	.	TRBJ2-3	TGTGCCAGCAGCTTGGGAGATACGCAGTATTTT	CASSLGDTQYF
.	TRBV7-2	14	.	TRBJ1-5	TGTGCCAGCAGCTTAGGAGACAGCAATCAGCCCCAGCATTTT	CASSLGDSNQPQHF
.	TRBV6-4	14	.	TRBJ1-2	TGTGCCAGCAGTAACGGGATCTCAAGTAGTGGCTACACCTTC	CASSNGISSSGYTF
TRBD1	TRBV5-1	16	.	TRBJ1-4	TGCGCCAGCAGCGAAAGACAGGGCGGGGTGGGTGAAAAACTGTTTTTT	CASSERQGGVGEKLFF
.	TRBV6-6	14	.	TRBJ2-1	TGTGCCAGCAGTTACTCTGGGGGTTACGATGAGCAGTTCTTC	CASSYSGGYDEQFF
TRBD2	TRBV5-1	14	.	TRBJ2-1	TGCGCCAGCAGCCTCGGGGGGATTTTAGATGAGCAGTTCTTC	CASSLGGILDEQFF
.	TRBV14	13	.	TRBJ1-2	TGTGCCAGCAGCCAAGGGGACGGTCGTGGCTACACCTTC	CASSQGDGRGYTF
TRBD1	TRBV11-1	13	once	TRBJ1-5	TGTGCCAGCAGCACAGGGGGCAATCAGCCCCAGCATTTT	CASSTGGNQPQHF
.	TRBV5-1	18	.	TRBJ2-1	TGCGCCAGCAGCTTGGGGTCAGGTAGGGCCCTTTCGGACAATGAGCAGTTCTTC	CASSLGSGRALSDNEQFF
.	TRBV2	15	.	TRBJ1-3	TGTGCCAGCAGTGAACAGGGGTACTCTGGAAACACCATATATTTT	CASSEQGYSGNTIYF
TRBD2	TRBV7-8	14	few	TRBJ2-7	TGTGCCAGCAGCTTGGGCGCTAGCGGGCGCGAGCAGTACTTC	CASSLGASGREQYF
.	TRBV4-3	15	.	TRBJ1-5	TGCGCCAGCAGCCCCCAAAACGGAGGCAATCAGCCCCAGCATTTT	CASSPQNGGNQPQHF
.	TRBV4-2	17	.	TRBJ2-2	TGTGCCAGCAGCCAAGATTGGCTTGCGACGAACACCGGGGAGCTGTTTTTT	CASSQDWLATNTGELFF
.	TRBV28	17	.	TRBJ1-4	TGTGCCAGCAGTTTAGTGCTAGGGGTTGCAGCTAATGAAAAACTGTTTTTT	CASSLVLGVAANEKLFF
.	TRBV6-5	15	.	TRBJ2-2	TGTGCCAGCAGTTACTGGGCCGCGAACACCGGGGAGCTGTTTTTT	CASSYWAANTGELFF
TRBD1	TRBV7-3	15	.	TRBJ2-1	TGTGCCAGCAGCCCTGGGGACAGAGGTTACAATGAGCAGTTCTTC	CASSPGDRGYNEQFF
.	TRBV20-1	11	.	TRBJ2-2	TGCAGTGCGCGCGAGGGGAGAGAGCTGTTTTTT	CSAREGRELFF
TRBD2	TRBV4-3	16	.	TRBJ2-1	TGCGCCAGCAGCCAAAAAGGTGGCCGTAGCGGGGCTGAGCAGTTCTTC	CASSQKGGRSGAEQFF
.	TRBV4-1	17	.	TRBJ2-2	TGCGCCAGCAGCCACGCCCCGGGACACACGAACACCGGGGAGCTGTTTTTT	CASSHAPGHTNTGELFF
TRBD1	TRBV23-1	15	.	TRBJ1-1	TGCGCCAGCAGTCAGCCCCTGACAGGGGAAACTGAAGCTTTCTTT	CASSQPLTGETEAFF
TRBD1	TRBV5-4	15	.	TRBJ2-5	TGTGCCAGCAGCAAGCCTGGACAGGGGGAAGAGACCCAGTACTTC	CASSKPGQGEETQYF
.	TRBV19	14	.	TRBJ2-7	TGTGCCAGTAAAAAACGTATACCATCTACGCAGCAGTACTTC	CASKKRIPSTQQYF
.	TRBV7-2	14	.	TRBJ2-7	TGTGCCAGCAGCTTAGCGACTCAAACCTACGAGCAGTACTTC	CASSLATQTYEQYF
.	TRBV19	16	few	TRBJ1-3	TGTGCCAGCACCGGGACTCTAATACGTCTTGGAAACACCATATATTTT	CASTGTLIRLGNTIYF
.	TRBV7-9	15	few	TRBJ1-3	TGTGCCAGCAGCTTACGGCAGGGCTCTGGAAACACCATATATTTT	CASSLRQGSGNTIYF
TRBD1	TRBV27	13	.	TRBJ1-1	TGTGCCAGCAGTTACAGGGGCAACACTGAAGCTTTCTTT	CASSYRGNTEAFF
.	TRBV10-3	14	.	TRBJ2-1	TGTGCCATCAGTGAGTCATACAAGAGCAATGAGCAGTTCTTC	CAISESYKSNEQFF
.	TRBV3-1/TRBV3-2	13	.	TRBJ2-1	TGTGCCAGCAGCCAAGGGGGGGGGCAGTTGCAGTTCTTC	CASSQGGGQLQFF
TRBD1	TRBV12-5	13	.	TRBJ1-1	TGTGCTAGTGGTCCCGGGACAGGGGCCGAAGCTTTCTTT	CASGPGTGAEAFF
.	TRBV20-1	14	many	TRBJ1-2	TGCAGTGCTAGTGGCCAGGGGACTAACTATGGCTACACCTTC	CSASGQGTNYGYTF
.	TRBV7-3	13	.	TRBJ2-2	TGTGCCAGCAGCTCGCGGGGCACCGGGGAGCTGTTTTTT	CASSSRGTGELFF
.	TRBV24-1	9	.	TRBJ2-1	TGTGCCACCCTGATTAGGGGATTCTTC	CATLIRGFF
.	TRBV4-3	13	.	TRBJ1-2	TGCGCCAGCAGCCAGGAGGATAACTATGGCTACACCTTC	CASSQEDNYGYTF
.	TRBV7-2	14	.	TRBJ2-5	TGTGCCAGCAGCGCTAGCGTTACCCGAGAGACCCAGTACTTC	CASSASVTRETQYF